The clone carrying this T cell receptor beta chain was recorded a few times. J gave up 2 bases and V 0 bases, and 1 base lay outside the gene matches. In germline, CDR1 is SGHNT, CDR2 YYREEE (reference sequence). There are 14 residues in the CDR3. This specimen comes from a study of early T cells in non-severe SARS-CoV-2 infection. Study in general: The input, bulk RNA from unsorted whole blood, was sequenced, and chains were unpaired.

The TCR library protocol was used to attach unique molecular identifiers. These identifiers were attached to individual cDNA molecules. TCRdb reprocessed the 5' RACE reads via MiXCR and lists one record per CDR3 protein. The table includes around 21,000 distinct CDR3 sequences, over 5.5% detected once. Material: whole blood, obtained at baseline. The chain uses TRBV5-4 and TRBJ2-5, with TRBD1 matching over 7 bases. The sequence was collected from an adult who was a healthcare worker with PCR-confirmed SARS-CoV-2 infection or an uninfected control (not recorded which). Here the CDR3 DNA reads TGTGCCAGCAGCTTGGACAGGGGACAAGAGACCCAGTACTTC. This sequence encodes CASSLDRGQETQYF. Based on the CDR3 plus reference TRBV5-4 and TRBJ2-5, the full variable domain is ETGVTQSPTHLIKTRGQQVTLRCSSQSGHNTVSWYQQALGQGPQFIFQYYREEENGRGNFPPRFSGLQFPNYSSELNVNALELDDSALYLCASSLDRGQETQYFGPGTRLLVL.